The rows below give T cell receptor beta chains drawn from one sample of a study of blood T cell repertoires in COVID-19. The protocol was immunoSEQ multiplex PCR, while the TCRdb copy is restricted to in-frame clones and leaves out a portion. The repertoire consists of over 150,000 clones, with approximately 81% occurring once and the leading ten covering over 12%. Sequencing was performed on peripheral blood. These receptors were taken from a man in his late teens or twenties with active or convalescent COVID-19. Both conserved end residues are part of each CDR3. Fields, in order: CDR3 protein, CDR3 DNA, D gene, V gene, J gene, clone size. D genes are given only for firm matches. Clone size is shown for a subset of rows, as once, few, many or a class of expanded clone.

CDR3: CASRSDRVAYNSPLHF
DNA: TGTGCAAGTCGCTCGGACAGGGTGGCCTATAATTCACCCCTCCACTTT
D: .
V: TRBV12-2
J: TRBJ1-6
size: .

CDR3: CASSPQGQGYEQYF
DNA: TGTGCCAGCTCACCACAGGGACAGGGGTACGAGCAGTACTTC
D: TRBD1
V: TRBV18
J: TRBJ2-7
size: .

CDR3: CATSRGTSGGARQSYNEQFF
DNA: TGTGCCACCAGCAGAGGGACTAGCGGGGGGGCCAGGCAATCCTACAATGAGCAGTTCTTC
D: TRBD2
V: TRBV15
J: TRBJ2-1
size: .

CDR3: CASSPRGQGAYEQYF
DNA: TGTGCCAGCAGTCCCCGGGGACAGGGGGCCTACGAGCAGTACTTC
D: TRBD1
V: TRBV6-5
J: TRBJ2-7
size: .

CDR3: CATSRDGGSYQPQHF
DNA: TGTGCCACCAGCAGAGATGGGGGGTCCTATCAGCCCCAGCATTTT
D: .
V: TRBV15
J: TRBJ1-5
size: .

CDR3: CASTAGGTYNEQFF
DNA: TGTGCCAGCACCGCGGGGGGTACCTACAATGAGCAGTTCTTC
D: TRBD2
V: TRBV2
J: TRBJ2-1
size: .

CDR3: CASSLDSGVNNEQFF
DNA: TGTGCCAGCAGCTTAGATAGCGGGGTCAACAATGAGCAGTTCTTC
D: TRBD2
V: TRBV7-2
J: TRBJ2-1
size: .

CDR3: CASSYRGSAVLQETQYF
DNA: TGTGCCAGCAGTTACCGGGGATCGGCTGTGCTCCAAGAGACCCAGTACTTC
D: .
V: TRBV28
J: TRBJ2-5
size: .

CDR3: CASSQARTWNRDKGYEQYF
DNA: TGTGCCAGCAGCCAAGCCCGAACCTGGAACCGGGACAAGGGGTACGAGCAGTACTTC
D: .
V: TRBV14
J: TRBJ2-7
size: .

CDR3: CAITDRAGTEAFF
DNA: TGTGCCATCACGGACAGGGCCGGCACTGAAGCTTTCTTT
D: TRBD1
V: TRBV10-3
J: TRBJ1-1
size: .

CDR3: CASSSPGQYTDTQYF
DNA: TGTGCCAGCAGTTCCCCGGGACAGTATACAGATACGCAGTATTTT
D: TRBD1
V: TRBV6-6
J: TRBJ2-3
size: .

CDR3: CASTPSTDTQYF
DNA: TGTGCCAGCACCCCTAGCACAGATACGCAGTATTTT
D: .
V: TRBV2
J: TRBJ2-3
size: .

CDR3: CAWSGALIGSIGELFF
DNA: TGTGCCTGGAGTGGTGCCCTCATCGGTTCGATCGGGGAGCTGTTTTTT
D: .
V: TRBV30
J: TRBJ2-2
size: .

CDR3: CASSFSTPVRDRAVTGELFF
DNA: TGTGCCAGCAGTTTTTCAACCCCAGTCCGAGACAGGGCGGTCACCGGGGAGCTGTTTTTT
D: TRBD1
V: TRBV27
J: TRBJ2-2
size: .

CDR3: CASIQRDGNTEAFF
DNA: TGTGCCAGTATTCAGCGGGACGGCAACACTGAAGCTTTCTTT
D: .
V: TRBV19
J: TRBJ1-1
size: .

CDR3: CASSYAERPYEQYF
DNA: TGTGCCAGCAGTTACGCGGAGAGACCCTACGAGCAGTACTTC
D: .
V: TRBV6-5
J: TRBJ2-7
size: .

CDR3: CASSIKTGHPYEQYF
DNA: TGTGCCAGTAGTATAAAGACAGGGCATCCCTACGAGCAGTACTTC
D: TRBD1
V: TRBV19
J: TRBJ2-7
size: once

CDR3: CASSQEQGRVNEQFF
DNA: TGCGCCAGCAGCCAAGAGCAGGGGCGAGTCAATGAGCAGTTCTTC
D: .
V: TRBV4-1
J: TRBJ2-1
size: .

CDR3: CASSSRDRGYEQYF
DNA: TGTGCCAGCAGTTCCCGGGACAGGGGGTACGAGCAGTACTTC
D: TRBD1
V: TRBV27
J: TRBJ2-7
size: .

CDR3: CASSIGGETDTQYF
DNA: TGTGCCAGTAGTATAGGGGGGGAGACAGATACGCAGTATTTT
D: .
V: TRBV19
J: TRBJ2-3
size: many

CDR3: CASSQRSLNTEAFF
DNA: TGTGCCAGCAGCCAACGGAGCCTGAACACTGAAGCTTTCTTT
D: .
V: TRBV6-5
J: TRBJ1-1
size: .

CDR3: CAWAGQDYGYTF
DNA: TGTGCCTGGGCGGGACAGGACTATGGCTACACCTTC
D: TRBD1
V: TRBV30
J: TRBJ1-2
size: .

CDR3: CASSLEVRAGGRETQYF
DNA: TGTGCCAGCAGCTTAGAAGTAAGGGCAGGGGGCCGGGAGACCCAGTACTTC
D: TRBD1
V: TRBV7-9
J: TRBJ2-5
size: .

CDR3: CASSPYGQREGYNEQFF
DNA: TGCGCCAGCAGCCCATATGGCCAGCGGGAGGGGTACAATGAGCAGTTCTTC
D: TRBD2
V: TRBV4-3
J: TRBJ2-1
size: few

CDR3: CASSSLEKDRWGNQPQHF
DNA: TGTGCCAGCAGCTCCCTCGAAAAAGACAGGTGGGGCAATCAGCCCCAGCATTTT
D: .
V: TRBV5-6
J: TRBJ1-5
size: .

CDR3: CASRDRGDQFF
DNA: TGTGCCAGCAGGGACAGGGGGGATCAGTTCTTC
D: TRBD1
V: TRBV12-3/TRBV12-4
J: TRBJ2-1
size: .

CDR3: CASSSLLAGAYNEQFF
DNA: TGCGCCAGCAGCTCCCTTCTAGCGGGAGCCTACAATGAGCAGTTCTTC
D: TRBD2
V: TRBV5-1
J: TRBJ2-1
size: once

CDR3: CASSQGAAGSQETQYF
DNA: TGCGCCAGCAGCCAAGGGGCAGCGGGGTCCCAAGAGACCCAGTACTTC
D: TRBD2
V: TRBV4-3
J: TRBJ2-5
size: .

CDR3: CASSFYANPYEQYF
DNA: TGTGCCAGCAGCTTCTACGCTAATCCCTACGAGCAGTACTTC
D: .
V: TRBV5-5
J: TRBJ2-7
size: .

CDR3: CASTGDSNQPQHF
DNA: TGTGCCAGCACGGGAGATAGCAATCAGCCCCAGCATTTT
D: .
V: TRBV2
J: TRBJ1-5
size: .

CDR3: CASSQDLAGGRWQFF
DNA: TGTGCCAGCAGCCAAGATTTAGCGGGAGGGAGGTGGCAGTTCTTC
D: TRBD2
V: TRBV3-1/TRBV3-2
J: TRBJ2-1
size: .

CDR3: CASSLLTGGSTGELFF
DNA: TGCGCCAGCAGCTTGTTAACAGGGGGGAGCACCGGGGAGCTGTTTTTT
D: TRBD1
V: TRBV5-1
J: TRBJ2-2
size: .

CDR3: CASSLISGTGSGSYGYTF
DNA: TGTGCCAGCAGCTTAATCTCCGGGACAGGGAGTGGGTCCTATGGCTACACCTTC
D: TRBD1
V: TRBV7-2
J: TRBJ1-2
size: .

CDR3: CASSLAFTRGGKVYEQYF
DNA: TGTGCCAGCAGCTTAGCTTTTACTAGGGGAGGGAAAGTCTACGAGCAGTACTTC
D: TRBD2
V: TRBV11-2
J: TRBJ2-7
size: .

CDR3: CASSEPDRGPKETQYF
DNA: TGTGCCAGCAGTGAGCCGGACAGGGGGCCCAAAGAGACCCAGTACTTC
D: TRBD1
V: TRBV6-4
J: TRBJ2-5
size: .

CDR3: CASSPNNEQFF
DNA: TGTGCCAGCAGCCCCAACAATGAGCAGTTCTTC
D: .
V: TRBV14
J: TRBJ2-1
size: few

CDR3: CATSDPRTATGELFF
DNA: TGTGCCACCAGTGATCCCCGGACAGCCACCGGGGAGCTGTTTTTT
D: .
V: TRBV24-1
J: TRBJ2-2
size: .

CDR3: CASSPTGGQRSPLHF
DNA: TGTGCCAGCAGCCCGACCGGGGGGCAGCGATCACCCCTCCACTTT
D: .
V: TRBV7-8
J: TRBJ1-6
size: .

CDR3: CASSTPLGDRGILSYEQYF
DNA: TGTGCCAGCAGTACTCCCCTGGGGGACAGGGGAATTTTGTCCTACGAGCAGTACTTC
D: TRBD1
V: TRBV28
J: TRBJ2-7
size: .

CDR3: CASSLGQGTAGNTIYF
DNA: TGCGCCAGCAGCTTGGGGCAGGGAACGGCTGGAAACACCATATATTTT
D: .
V: TRBV5-1
J: TRBJ1-3
size: .

CDR3: CASSLSSTNVLTF
DNA: TGCGCCAGCAGCTTAAGTTCTACCAACGTCCTGACTTTC
D: .
V: TRBV5-1
J: TRBJ2-6
size: .

CDR3: CASSPTGANYGYTF
DNA: TGTGCCAGCAGCCCTACAGGGGCCAACTATGGCTACACCTTC
D: TRBD1
V: TRBV5-6
J: TRBJ1-2
size: .

CDR3: CASSLSSYEQYF
DNA: TGTGCCAGCAGCTTGAGCTCCTACGAGCAGTACTTC
D: .
V: TRBV7-2
J: TRBJ2-7
size: .

CDR3: CASSSRRGGDTEAFF
DNA: TGTGCCAGCAGTAGTAGGAGGGGTGGAGACACTGAAGCTTTCTTT
D: .
V: TRBV25-1
J: TRBJ1-1
size: .

CDR3: CASSKPIAGGAGANVLTF
DNA: TGTGCCAGCAGCAAACCTATAGCGGGAGGCGCTGGGGCCAACGTCCTGACTTTC
D: TRBD2
V: TRBV5-4
J: TRBJ2-6
size: .

CDR3: CASSETLVLGGSSPNYEQYF
DNA: TGTGCCAGCAGTGAAACTCTGGTTTTAGGGGGTTCAAGTCCCAACTACGAGCAGTACTTC
D: .
V: TRBV6-1
J: TRBJ2-7
size: .

CDR3: CASSEGRGRSYGYTF
DNA: TGTGCCAGCAGTGAAGGGAGGGGGCGGAGCTATGGCTACACCTTC
D: TRBD1
V: TRBV6-1
J: TRBJ1-2
size: .

CDR3: CASSQGDRTVEKLFF
DNA: TGTGCCAGCAGCCAAGGCGACAGGACTGTTGAAAAACTGTTTTTT
D: .
V: TRBV4-2
J: TRBJ1-4
size: .

CDR3: CASSFGQGTSPLHF
DNA: TGTGCCAGCAGCTTTGGACAGGGAACTTCACCCCTCCACTTT
D: TRBD1
V: TRBV5-4
J: TRBJ1-6
size: .

CDR3: CASRGLAGGAPYEQYF
DNA: TGTGCCAGCAGGGGACTAGCGGGGGGGGCCCCCTACGAGCAGTACTTC
D: TRBD2
V: TRBV28
J: TRBJ2-7
size: .

CDR3: CASSDWLAGGYEQYF
DNA: TGTGCCAGCAGTGATTGGCTAGCGGGGGGGTACGAGCAGTACTTC
D: TRBD2
V: TRBV6-1
J: TRBJ2-7
size: .

CDR3: CASSYPGAESYGYTF
DNA: TGTGCCAGCAGTTACCCAGGGGCGGAGAGCTATGGCTACACCTTC
D: .
V: TRBV6-5
J: TRBJ1-2
size: .

CDR3: CASSTQGQGTTDTQYF
DNA: TGTGCCAGCAGCACCCAGGGACAGGGGACCACAGATACGCAGTATTTT
D: TRBD1
V: TRBV7-3
J: TRBJ2-3
size: .

CDR3: CASSPHRGGYEQYF
DNA: TGTGCCAGCAGCCCGCACAGGGGGGGATACGAGCAGTACTTC
D: .
V: TRBV9
J: TRBJ2-7
size: .

CDR3: CASSQTGGPFREKLFF
DNA: TGTGCCAGCAGCCAAACGGGGGGACCATTTCGAGAAAAACTGTTTTTT
D: .
V: TRBV3-1/TRBV3-2
J: TRBJ1-4
size: .